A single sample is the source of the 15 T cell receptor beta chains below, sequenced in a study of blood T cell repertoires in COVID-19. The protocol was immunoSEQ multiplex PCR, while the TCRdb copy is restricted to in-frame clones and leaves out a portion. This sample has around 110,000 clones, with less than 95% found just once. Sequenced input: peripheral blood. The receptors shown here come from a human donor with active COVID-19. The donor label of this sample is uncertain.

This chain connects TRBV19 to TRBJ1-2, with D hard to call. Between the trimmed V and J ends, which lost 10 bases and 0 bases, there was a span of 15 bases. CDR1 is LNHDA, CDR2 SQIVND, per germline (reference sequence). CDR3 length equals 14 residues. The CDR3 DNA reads TGTGCCACCCTTCGGAGGGAAACTAACTATGGCTACACCTTC. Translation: CATLRRETNYGYTF.

The CDR3: CNHVFAGVPDTQYF. For the CDR3, the DNA is TGCAACCACGTTTTTGCGGGGGTTCCAGATACGCAGTATTTT. This chain joins TRBV29-1 and TRBJ2-3; 7 nucleotides agree with TRBD2. The CDR3 has 14 residues. Germline V CDR1 and CDR2: SQVTM, ANQGSEA.

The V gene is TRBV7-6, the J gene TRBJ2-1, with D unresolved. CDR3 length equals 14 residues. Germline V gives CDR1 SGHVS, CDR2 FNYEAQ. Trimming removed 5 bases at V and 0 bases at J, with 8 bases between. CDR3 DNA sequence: TGTGCCAGCAGCACTCGGAGCTCCTACAATGAGCAGTTCTTC. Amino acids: CASSTRSSYNEQFF.

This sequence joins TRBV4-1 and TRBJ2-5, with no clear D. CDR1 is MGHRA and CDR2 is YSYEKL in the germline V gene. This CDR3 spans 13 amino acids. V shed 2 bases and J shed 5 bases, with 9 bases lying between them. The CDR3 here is CASSQFLVETQYF. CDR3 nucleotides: TGCGCCAGCAGCCAATTCCTTGTTGAGACCCAGTACTTC.

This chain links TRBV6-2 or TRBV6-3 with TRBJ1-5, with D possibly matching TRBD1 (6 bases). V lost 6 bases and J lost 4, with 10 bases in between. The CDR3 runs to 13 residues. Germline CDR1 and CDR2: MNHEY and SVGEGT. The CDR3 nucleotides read TGTGCCAGCAGCGACAGGATAAATCAGCCCCAGCATTTT. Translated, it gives CASSDRINQPQHF.

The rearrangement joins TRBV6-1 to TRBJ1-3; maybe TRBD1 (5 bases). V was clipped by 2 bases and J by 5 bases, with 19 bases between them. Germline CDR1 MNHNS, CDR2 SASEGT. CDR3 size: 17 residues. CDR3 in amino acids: CASSERGRVILRNTIYF. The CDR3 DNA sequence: TGTGCCAGCAGTGAAAGGGGCAGGGTGATACTCCGAAACACCATATATTTT.

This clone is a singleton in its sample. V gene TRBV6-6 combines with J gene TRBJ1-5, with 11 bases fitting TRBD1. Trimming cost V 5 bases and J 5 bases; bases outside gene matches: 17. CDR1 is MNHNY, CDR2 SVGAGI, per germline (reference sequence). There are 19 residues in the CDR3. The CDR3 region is CASSQPGQGARYGYQPQHF. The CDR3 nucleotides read TGTGCCAGCAGTCAACCCGGACAGGGGGCAAGATATGGTTATCAGCCCCAGCATTTT.

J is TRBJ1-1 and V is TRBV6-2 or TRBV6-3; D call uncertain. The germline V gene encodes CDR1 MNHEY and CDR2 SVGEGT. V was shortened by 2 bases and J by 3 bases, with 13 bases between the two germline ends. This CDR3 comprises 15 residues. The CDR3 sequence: CASSYPGYRDTEAFF. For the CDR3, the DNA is TGTGCCAGCAGTTACCCGGGATATAGGGACACTGAAGCTTTCTTT.

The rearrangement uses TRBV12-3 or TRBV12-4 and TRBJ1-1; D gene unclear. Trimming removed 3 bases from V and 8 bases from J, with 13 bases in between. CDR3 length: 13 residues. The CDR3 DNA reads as TGTGCCAGCAGTTTCGGGTCCCCCCGAGAAGCTTTCTTT. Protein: CASSFGSPREAFF.

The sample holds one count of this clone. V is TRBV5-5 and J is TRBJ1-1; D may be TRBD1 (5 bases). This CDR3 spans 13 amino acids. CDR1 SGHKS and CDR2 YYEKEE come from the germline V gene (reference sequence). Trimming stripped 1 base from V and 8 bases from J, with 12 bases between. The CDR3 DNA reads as TGTGCCAGCAGCTTGATGAACAGGCTAGAAGCTTTCTTT. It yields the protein CASSLMNRLEAFF.

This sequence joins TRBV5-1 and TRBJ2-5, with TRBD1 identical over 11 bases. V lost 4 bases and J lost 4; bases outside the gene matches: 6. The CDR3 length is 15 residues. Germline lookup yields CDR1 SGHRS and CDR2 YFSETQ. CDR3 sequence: CASSAGTGGRETQYF. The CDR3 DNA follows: TGCGCCAGCAGCGCGGGGACAGGGGGGCGAGAGACCCAGTACTTC. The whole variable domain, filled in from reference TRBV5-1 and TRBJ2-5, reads KAGVTQTPRYLIKTRGQQVTLSCSPISGHRSVSWYQQTPGQGLQFLFEYFSETQRNKGNFPGRFSGRQFSNSRSEMNVSTLELGDSALYLCASSAGTGGRETQYFGPGTRLLVL.

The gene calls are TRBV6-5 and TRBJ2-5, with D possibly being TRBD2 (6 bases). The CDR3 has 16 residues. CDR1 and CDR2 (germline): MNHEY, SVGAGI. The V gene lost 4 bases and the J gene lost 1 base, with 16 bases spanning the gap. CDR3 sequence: CASSSPTGVSQETQYF. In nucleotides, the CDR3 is TGTGCCAGCAGTTCCCCGACGGGGGTAAGCCAAGAGACCCAGTACTTC.

Here the CDR3 DNA reads TGTGCCAGCAGCTACGGACAGGGTGATTCACCCCTCCACTTT. Its translation: CASSYGQGDSPLHF. The rearrangement uses TRBV7-9 and TRBJ1-6, with 8 bases matching TRBD1. CDR1 SEHNR and CDR2 FQNEAQ come from the germline V gene (reference sequence). The CDR3 has 14 amino acids. V lost 4 bases and J lost 8; bases outside the gene matches: 4.

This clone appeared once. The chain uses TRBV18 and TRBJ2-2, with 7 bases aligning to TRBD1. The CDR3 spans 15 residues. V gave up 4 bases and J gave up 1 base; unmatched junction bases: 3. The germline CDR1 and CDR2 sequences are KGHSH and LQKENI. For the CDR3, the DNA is TGTGCCAGCTCACAAAGGACAGGGAACACCGGGGAGCTGTTTTTT. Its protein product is CASSQRTGNTGELFF.

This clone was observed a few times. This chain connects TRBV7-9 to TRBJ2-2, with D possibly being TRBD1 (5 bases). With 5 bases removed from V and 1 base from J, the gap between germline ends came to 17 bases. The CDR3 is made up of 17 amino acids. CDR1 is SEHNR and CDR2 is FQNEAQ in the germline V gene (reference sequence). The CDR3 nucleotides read TGTGCCAGCAGCCCCCAGACAGTGTCGTTGAACACCGGGGAGCTGTTTTTT. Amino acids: CASSPQTVSLNTGELFF.